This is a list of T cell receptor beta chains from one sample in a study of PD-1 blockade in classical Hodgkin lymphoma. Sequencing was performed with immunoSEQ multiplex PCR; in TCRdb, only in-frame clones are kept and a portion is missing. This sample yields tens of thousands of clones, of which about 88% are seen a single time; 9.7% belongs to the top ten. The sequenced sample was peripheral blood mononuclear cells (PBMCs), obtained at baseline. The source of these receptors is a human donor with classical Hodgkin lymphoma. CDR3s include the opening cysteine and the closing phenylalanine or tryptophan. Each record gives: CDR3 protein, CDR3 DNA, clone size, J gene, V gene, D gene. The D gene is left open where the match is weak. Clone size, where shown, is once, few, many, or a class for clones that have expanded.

cdr3_aa: CASSLSGGSETQYF
cdr3_nt: TGTGCCAGCAGTTTATCAGGGGGCTCAGAGACCCAGTACTTC
clone_size: NA
j_call: TRBJ2-5
v_call: TRBV28
d_call: TRBD1

cdr3_aa: CASSPSNQPQHF
cdr3_nt: TGTGCCAGCAGCCCTAGCAATCAGCCCCAGCATTTT
clone_size: NA
j_call: TRBJ1-5
v_call: TRBV11-2
d_call: NA

cdr3_aa: CASSDPSGGAVPSTDTQYF
cdr3_nt: TGTGCCAGCAGCGACCCTTCCGGGGGAGCGGTCCCTAGCACAGATACGCAGTATTTT
clone_size: NA
j_call: TRBJ2-3
v_call: TRBV7-6
d_call: NA

cdr3_aa: CASRTRTEAFF
cdr3_nt: TGTGCCAGCAGAACGAGGACTGAAGCTTTCTTT
clone_size: few
j_call: TRBJ1-1
v_call: TRBV6-6
d_call: NA

cdr3_aa: CASSPTPRGNEQFF
cdr3_nt: TGTGCCAGCAGCCCTACCCCCAGGGGGAATGAGCAGTTCTTC
clone_size: once
j_call: TRBJ2-1
v_call: TRBV14
d_call: TRBD1

cdr3_aa: CAWSRSGTDTQYF
cdr3_nt: TGTGCCTGGAGTCGTAGTGGCACAGATACGCAGTATTTT
clone_size: NA
j_call: TRBJ2-3
v_call: TRBV30
d_call: NA

cdr3_aa: CASSRPLAGTSRNNEQFF
cdr3_nt: TGTGCCAGCAGCCGCCCTTTAGCGGGGACTAGTCGGAACAATGAGCAGTTCTTC
clone_size: NA
j_call: TRBJ2-1
v_call: TRBV13
d_call: TRBD2

cdr3_aa: CASSSGLVADTQYF
cdr3_nt: TGTGCCAGCAGTTCAGGACTAGTGGCAGATACGCAGTATTTT
clone_size: NA
j_call: TRBJ2-3
v_call: TRBV28
d_call: TRBD2

cdr3_aa: CASSEEPSVETQYF
cdr3_nt: TGTGCCAGCAGTGAAGAGCCTAGCGTGGAGACCCAGTACTTC
clone_size: NA
j_call: TRBJ2-5
v_call: TRBV6-1
d_call: NA

cdr3_aa: CASSLFDTQYF
cdr3_nt: TGTGCCAGCAGTTTGTTTGATACGCAGTATTTT
clone_size: once
j_call: TRBJ2-3
v_call: TRBV28
d_call: NA

cdr3_aa: CASSHAGFRETQYF
cdr3_nt: TGTGCCAGCAGCCACGCGGGGTTTCGGGAGACCCAGTACTTC
clone_size: NA
j_call: TRBJ2-5
v_call: TRBV28
d_call: NA

cdr3_aa: CASSPGGVATYEQYF
cdr3_nt: TGTGCCAGCAGCCCCGGCGGGGTCGCTACTTACGAGCAGTACTTC
clone_size: NA
j_call: TRBJ2-7
v_call: TRBV5-4
d_call: NA

cdr3_aa: CASSFRQGSYEQYF
cdr3_nt: TGCGCCAGCAGCTTCCGACAGGGCTCCTACGAGCAGTACTTC
clone_size: NA
j_call: TRBJ2-7
v_call: TRBV5-1
d_call: TRBD1

cdr3_aa: CASSLNSRYNEQFF
cdr3_nt: TGTGCCAGCAGCTTAAACTCCCGCTACAATGAGCAGTTCTTC
clone_size: NA
j_call: TRBJ2-1
v_call: TRBV7-9
d_call: NA

cdr3_aa: CASIRGNSWGEQYF
cdr3_nt: TGTGCCAGCATTCGGGGGAACAGTTGGGGCGAGCAGTACTTC
clone_size: NA
j_call: TRBJ2-7
v_call: TRBV28
d_call: NA

cdr3_aa: CAWSSASGRAYEQYF
cdr3_nt: TGTGCCTGGAGTTCGGCTAGCGGGAGGGCCTACGAGCAGTACTTC
clone_size: NA
j_call: TRBJ2-7
v_call: TRBV30
d_call: TRBD2

cdr3_aa: CASSYGGSETQYF
cdr3_nt: TGTGCCAGCAGTTACGGGGGATCGGAGACCCAGTACTTC
clone_size: NA
j_call: TRBJ2-5
v_call: TRBV6-5
d_call: NA

cdr3_aa: CASSLVQGIRLAEDHYNEQFF
cdr3_nt: TGCGCCAGCAGCTTGGTGCAGGGGATTCGACTAGCGGAGGACCATTACAATGAGCAGTTCTTC
clone_size: NA
j_call: TRBJ2-1
v_call: TRBV5-1
d_call: TRBD2

cdr3_aa: CASGDEQFF
cdr3_nt: TGTGCCAGCGGGGATGAGCAGTTCTTC
clone_size: NA
j_call: TRBJ2-1
v_call: TRBV19
d_call: NA

cdr3_aa: CASSSLKPGLEMDEQFF
cdr3_nt: TGTGCCAGCAGTTCACTGAAACCGGGACTAGAAATGGATGAGCAGTTCTTC
clone_size: NA
j_call: TRBJ2-1
v_call: TRBV27
d_call: TRBD2

cdr3_aa: CAWSVGSTGDTQYF
cdr3_nt: TGTGCCTGGAGTGTAGGGTCTACTGGAGATACGCAGTATTTT
clone_size: NA
j_call: TRBJ2-3
v_call: TRBV30
d_call: NA

cdr3_aa: CASSLLGTGNSPLHF
cdr3_nt: TGTGCCAGCAGCTTGTTGGGGACTGGGAATTCACCCCTCCACTTT
clone_size: NA
j_call: TRBJ1-6
v_call: TRBV7-2
d_call: NA

cdr3_aa: CASSSLRGPYEQYF
cdr3_nt: TGTGCCAGCAGCTCCCTCCGCGGCCCCTACGAGCAGTACTTC
clone_size: NA
j_call: TRBJ2-7
v_call: TRBV27
d_call: NA

cdr3_aa: CASSPMVPLASGELFF
cdr3_nt: TGTGCCAGCAGTCCTATGGTCCCACTAGCTTCCGGGGAGCTGTTTTTT
clone_size: once
j_call: TRBJ2-2
v_call: TRBV27
d_call: NA

cdr3_aa: CASLTALIPLAVTSSKNIQYF
cdr3_nt: TGTGCCAGCCTAACCGCTTTGATACCCCTCGCCGTGACTAGCAGCAAAAACATTCAGTACTTC
clone_size: once
j_call: TRBJ2-4
v_call: TRBV2
d_call: TRBD2

cdr3_aa: CASSLDPGGLTDTQYF
cdr3_nt: TGTGCCAGCAGCTTAGATCCAGGAGGCCTCACAGATACGCAGTATTTT
clone_size: few
j_call: TRBJ2-3
v_call: TRBV7-9
d_call: NA

cdr3_aa: CASSALSGNTIYF
cdr3_nt: TGTGCCAGCAGTGCCCTCTCTGGAAACACCATATATTTT
clone_size: once
j_call: TRBJ1-3
v_call: TRBV6-1
d_call: NA

cdr3_aa: CASSSAGPRYNSPLHF
cdr3_nt: TGTGCCAGCAGCTCGGCCGGGCCCCGTTATAATTCACCCCTCCACTTT
clone_size: once
j_call: TRBJ1-6
v_call: TRBV7-2
d_call: NA

cdr3_aa: CASSLTGRYNEQFF
cdr3_nt: TGTGCCAGCAGCCTCACGGGGAGGTACAATGAGCAGTTCTTC
clone_size: NA
j_call: TRBJ2-1
v_call: TRBV7-8
d_call: NA

cdr3_aa: CASRDGTALQETQYF
cdr3_nt: TGTGCCAGCAGAGACGGGACCGCTCTTCAAGAGACCCAGTACTTC
clone_size: NA
j_call: TRBJ2-5
v_call: TRBV6-1
d_call: NA

cdr3_aa: CASTPSGNYGYTF
cdr3_nt: TGTGCCAGCACCCCATCGGGTAACTATGGCTACACCTTC
clone_size: NA
j_call: TRBJ1-2
v_call: TRBV2
d_call: NA

cdr3_aa: CSVEPSGGYTF
cdr3_nt: TGCAGCGTTGAGCCCTCCGGGGGCTACACCTTC
clone_size: NA
j_call: TRBJ1-2
v_call: TRBV29-1
d_call: NA

cdr3_aa: CASSNHGRVNQPQHF
cdr3_nt: TGTGCCAGCAGCAATCATGGCAGGGTTAATCAGCCCCAGCATTTT
clone_size: NA
j_call: TRBJ1-5
v_call: TRBV21-1
d_call: NA

cdr3_aa: CASSSSGSTDTQYF
cdr3_nt: TGTGCCAGCAGCTCCTCAGGGTCCACAGATACGCAGTATTTT
clone_size: NA
j_call: TRBJ2-3
v_call: TRBV7-3
d_call: NA

cdr3_aa: CASSYSQGDGYTF
cdr3_nt: TGTGCCAGCAGTTACTCACAGGGGGATGGCTACACCTTC
clone_size: NA
j_call: TRBJ1-2
v_call: TRBV6-6
d_call: TRBD1

cdr3_aa: CASSQEGTVSPLHF
cdr3_nt: TGCGCCAGCAGCCAAGAGGGGACAGTCTCACCCCTCCACTTT
clone_size: NA
j_call: TRBJ1-6
v_call: TRBV4-1
d_call: TRBD1

cdr3_aa: CAWAGGLAGVEQFF
cdr3_nt: TGTGCCTGGGCGGGGGGACTGGCGGGAGTTGAGCAGTTCTTC
clone_size: NA
j_call: TRBJ2-1
v_call: TRBV30
d_call: TRBD2

cdr3_aa: CASRSRTGTYEQYF
cdr3_nt: TGTGCCAGCAGGTCCCGGACAGGAACCTACGAGCAGTACTTC
clone_size: NA
j_call: TRBJ2-7
v_call: TRBV28
d_call: TRBD1

cdr3_aa: CASSFFGDSGTEAFF
cdr3_nt: TGTGCCAGCAGCTTCTTCGGGGATTCGGGCACTGAAGCTTTCTTT
clone_size: few
j_call: TRBJ1-1
v_call: TRBV5-5
d_call: NA

cdr3_aa: CASSFPKSRSSYNEQFF
cdr3_nt: TGTGCCAGCAGCTTCCCGAAGAGCAGAAGCTCCTACAATGAGCAGTTCTTC
clone_size: NA
j_call: TRBJ2-1
v_call: TRBV11-2
d_call: NA

cdr3_aa: CAAAWAGNTIYF
cdr3_nt: TGTGCCGCTGCTTGGGCTGGAAACACCATATATTTT
clone_size: NA
j_call: TRBJ1-3
v_call: TRBV30
d_call: NA

cdr3_aa: CAISEIPGHLTVYEQYF
cdr3_nt: TGTGCCATCAGTGAAATCCCGGGACACCTAACCGTTTACGAGCAGTACTTC
clone_size: NA
j_call: TRBJ2-7
v_call: TRBV10-3
d_call: NA

cdr3_aa: CASSLLKGGDTQYF
cdr3_nt: TGTGCCAGCAGTTTATTAAAGGGTGGCGATACGCAGTATTTT
clone_size: NA
j_call: TRBJ2-3
v_call: TRBV27
d_call: NA

cdr3_aa: CASSLRPGNSPLHF
cdr3_nt: TGTGCCAGCAGCTTAAGGCCGGGGAATTCACCCCTCCACTTT
clone_size: NA
j_call: TRBJ1-6
v_call: TRBV7-9
d_call: NA

cdr3_aa: CASSPQLNTEAFF
cdr3_nt: TGTGCCAGTAGTCCCCAACTGAACACTGAAGCTTTCTTT
clone_size: NA
j_call: TRBJ1-1
v_call: TRBV19
d_call: NA

cdr3_aa: CATSRDSTDTQYF
cdr3_nt: TGTGCCACCAGCAGAGACAGCACAGATACGCAGTATTTT
clone_size: once
j_call: TRBJ2-3
v_call: TRBV15
d_call: NA

cdr3_aa: CAIAGQVNYGYTF
cdr3_nt: TGTGCCATCGCCGGACAGGTGAACTATGGCTACACCTTC
clone_size: NA
j_call: TRBJ1-2
v_call: TRBV2
d_call: TRBD1

cdr3_aa: CASSVGPPYEQYF
cdr3_nt: TGTGCCAGCAGCGTAGGACCCCCTTACGAGCAGTACTTC
clone_size: NA
j_call: TRBJ2-7
v_call: TRBV9
d_call: NA

cdr3_aa: CASSVRGAGYEQYF
cdr3_nt: TGTGCCAGCAGTGTACGCGGGGCTGGATACGAGCAGTACTTC
clone_size: NA
j_call: TRBJ2-7
v_call: TRBV6-1
d_call: NA

cdr3_aa: CASSPPDSLSVQFF
cdr3_nt: TGTGCCAGCAGCCCCCCGGACTCCCTCTCTGTGCAGTTCTTC
clone_size: NA
j_call: TRBJ2-1
v_call: TRBV6-6
d_call: NA

cdr3_aa: CASSLARGLAVTASGELFF
cdr3_nt: TGTGCCAGCAGCTTAGCGCGAGGACTAGCGGTTACGGCCTCCGGGGAGCTGTTTTTT
clone_size: NA
j_call: TRBJ2-2
v_call: TRBV7-2
d_call: TRBD2

cdr3_aa: CASSLDRDRGQDEQYF
cdr3_nt: TGTGCCAGCAGCTTGGACCGGGACAGGGGGCAGGACGAGCAGTACTTC
clone_size: NA
j_call: TRBJ2-7
v_call: TRBV11-2
d_call: TRBD1